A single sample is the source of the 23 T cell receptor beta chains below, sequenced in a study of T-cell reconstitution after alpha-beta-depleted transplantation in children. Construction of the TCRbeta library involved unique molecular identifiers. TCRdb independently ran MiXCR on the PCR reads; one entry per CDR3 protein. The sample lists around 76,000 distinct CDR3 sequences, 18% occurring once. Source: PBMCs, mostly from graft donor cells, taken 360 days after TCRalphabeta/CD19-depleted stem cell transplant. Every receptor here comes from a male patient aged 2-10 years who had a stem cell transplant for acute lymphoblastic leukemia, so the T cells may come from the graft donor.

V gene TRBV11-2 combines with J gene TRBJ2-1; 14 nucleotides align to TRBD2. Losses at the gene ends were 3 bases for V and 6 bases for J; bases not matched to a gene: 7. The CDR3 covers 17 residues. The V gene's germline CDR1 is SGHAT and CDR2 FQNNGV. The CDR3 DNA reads TGTGCCAGCAGCTTTAGAGGACTAGCGGGAGGTTCCAATGAGCAGTTCTTC. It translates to CASSFRGLAGGSNEQFF. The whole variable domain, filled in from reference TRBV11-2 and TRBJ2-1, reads EAGVAQSPRYKIIEKRQSVAFWCNPISGHATLYWYQQILGQGPKLLIQFQNNGVVDDSQLPKDRFSAERLKGVDSTLKIQPAKLEDSAVYLCASSFRGLAGGSNEQFFGPGTRLTVL.

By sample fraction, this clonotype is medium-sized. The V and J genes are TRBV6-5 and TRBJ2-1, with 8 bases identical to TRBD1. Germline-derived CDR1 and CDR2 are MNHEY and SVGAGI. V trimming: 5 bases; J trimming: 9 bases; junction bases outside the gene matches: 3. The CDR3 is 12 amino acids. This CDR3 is CASSQGASEQFF. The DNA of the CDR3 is TGTGCCAGCAGTCAGGGGGCAAGTGAGCAGTTCTTC.

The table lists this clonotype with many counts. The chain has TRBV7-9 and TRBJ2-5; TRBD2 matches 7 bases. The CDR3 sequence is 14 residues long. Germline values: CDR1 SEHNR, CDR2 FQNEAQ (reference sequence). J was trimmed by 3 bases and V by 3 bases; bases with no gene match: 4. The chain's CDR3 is CASSFTGLKETQYF. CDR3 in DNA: TGTGCCAGCAGCTTTACGGGACTAAAAGAGACCCAGTACTTC. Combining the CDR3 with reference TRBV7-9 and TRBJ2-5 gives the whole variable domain DTGVSQNPRHKITKRGQNVTFRCDPISEHNRLYWYRQTLGQGPEFLTYFQNEAQLEKSRLLSDRFSAERPKGSFSTLEIQRTEQGDSAMYLCASSFTGLKETQYFGPGTRLLVL.

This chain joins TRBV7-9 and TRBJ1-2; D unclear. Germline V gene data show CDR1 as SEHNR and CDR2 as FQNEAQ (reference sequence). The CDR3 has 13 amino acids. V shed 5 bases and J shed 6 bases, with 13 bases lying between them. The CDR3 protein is CASSADLGDGYTF. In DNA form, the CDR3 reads TGTGCCAGCAGCGCGGACTTGGGAGATGGCTACACCTTC.

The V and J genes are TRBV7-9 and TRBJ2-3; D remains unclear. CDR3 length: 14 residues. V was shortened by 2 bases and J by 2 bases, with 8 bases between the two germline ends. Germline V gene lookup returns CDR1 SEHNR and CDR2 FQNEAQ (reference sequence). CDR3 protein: CASSLLQFTDTQYF. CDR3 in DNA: TGTGCCAGCAGCTTATTACAGTTCACAGATACGCAGTATTTT.

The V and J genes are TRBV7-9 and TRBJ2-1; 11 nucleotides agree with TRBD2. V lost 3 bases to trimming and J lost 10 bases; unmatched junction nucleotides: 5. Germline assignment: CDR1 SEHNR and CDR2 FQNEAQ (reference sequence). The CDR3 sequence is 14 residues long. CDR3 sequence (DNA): TGTGCCAGCAGCTTTAGCGGGAGGGCAGACGAGCAGTTCTTC. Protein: CASSFSGRADEQFF.

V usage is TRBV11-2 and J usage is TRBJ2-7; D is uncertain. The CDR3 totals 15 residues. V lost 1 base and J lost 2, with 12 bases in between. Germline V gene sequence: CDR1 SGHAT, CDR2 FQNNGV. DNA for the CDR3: TGTGCCAGCAGCTTAGGGCAGGTCCCGCCCTACGAGCAGTACTTC. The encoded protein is CASSLGQVPPYEQYF. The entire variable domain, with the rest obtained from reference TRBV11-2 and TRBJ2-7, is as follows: EAGVAQSPRYKIIEKRQSVAFWCNPISGHATLYWYQQILGQGPKLLIQFQNNGVVDDSQLPKDRFSAERLKGVDSTLKIQPAKLEDSAVYLCASSLGQVPPYEQYFGPGTRLTVT.

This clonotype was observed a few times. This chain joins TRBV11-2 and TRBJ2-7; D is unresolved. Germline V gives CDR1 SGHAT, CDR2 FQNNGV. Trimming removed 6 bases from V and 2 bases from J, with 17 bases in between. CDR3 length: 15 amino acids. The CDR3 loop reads CASSYSSRPTYEQYF. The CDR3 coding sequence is TGTGCCAGCAGTTATTCCTCGAGACCCACCTACGAGCAGTACTTC.

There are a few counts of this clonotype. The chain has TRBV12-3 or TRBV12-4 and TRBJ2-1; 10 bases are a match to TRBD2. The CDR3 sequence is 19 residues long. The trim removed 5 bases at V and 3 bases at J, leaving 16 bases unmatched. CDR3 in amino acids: CASSKAGGALLGLYNEQFF. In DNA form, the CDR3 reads TGTGCCAGCAGTAAAGCGGGAGGGGCCCTCTTGGGCCTCTACAATGAGCAGTTCTTC.

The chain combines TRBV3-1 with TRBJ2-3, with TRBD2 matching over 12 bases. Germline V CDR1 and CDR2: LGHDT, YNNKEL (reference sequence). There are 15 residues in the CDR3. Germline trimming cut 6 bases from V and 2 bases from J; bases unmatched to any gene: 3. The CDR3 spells CASRASGRATDTQYF. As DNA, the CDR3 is TGTGCCAGCAGGGCTAGCGGGAGGGCCACAGATACGCAGTATTTT.

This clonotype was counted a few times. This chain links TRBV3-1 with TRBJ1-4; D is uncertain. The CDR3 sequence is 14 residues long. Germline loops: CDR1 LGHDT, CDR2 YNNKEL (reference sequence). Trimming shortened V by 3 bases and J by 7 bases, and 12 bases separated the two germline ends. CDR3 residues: CASSQKRSSEKLFF. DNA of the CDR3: TGTGCCAGCAGCCAGAAGAGGAGCAGTGAAAAACTGTTTTTT.

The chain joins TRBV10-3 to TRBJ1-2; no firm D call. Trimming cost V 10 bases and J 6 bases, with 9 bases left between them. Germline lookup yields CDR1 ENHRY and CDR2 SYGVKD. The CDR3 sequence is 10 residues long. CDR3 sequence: CATRTDGYTF. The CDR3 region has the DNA TGTGCCACCCGTACGGATGGCTACACCTTC.

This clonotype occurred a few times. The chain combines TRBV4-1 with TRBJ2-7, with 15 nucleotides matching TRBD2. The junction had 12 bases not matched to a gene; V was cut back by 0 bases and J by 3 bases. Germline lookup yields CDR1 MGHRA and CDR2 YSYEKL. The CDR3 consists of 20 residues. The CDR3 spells CASSQDQFGLAGGPSYEQYF. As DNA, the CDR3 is TGCGCCAGCAGCCAAGATCAGTTCGGACTAGCGGGAGGGCCTAGCTACGAGCAGTACTTC.

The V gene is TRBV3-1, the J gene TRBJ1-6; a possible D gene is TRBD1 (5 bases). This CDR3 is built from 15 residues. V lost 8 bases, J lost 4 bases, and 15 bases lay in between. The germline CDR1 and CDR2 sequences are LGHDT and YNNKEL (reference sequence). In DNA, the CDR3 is TGTGCCAGCGGGATAGCCCGGGGGTATAATTCACCCCTCCACTTT. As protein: CASGIARGYNSPLHF. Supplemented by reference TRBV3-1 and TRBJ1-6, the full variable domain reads DTAVSQTPKYLVTQMGNDKSIKCEQNLGHDTMYWYKQDSKKFLKIMFSYNNKELIINETVPNRFSPKSPDKAHLNLHINSLELGDSAVYFCASGIARGYNSPLHFGNGTRLTVT.

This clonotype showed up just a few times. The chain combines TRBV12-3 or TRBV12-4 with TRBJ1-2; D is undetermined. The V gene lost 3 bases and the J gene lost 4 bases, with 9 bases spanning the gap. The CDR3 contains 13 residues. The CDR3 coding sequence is TGTGCCAGCAGTTTCTCAGGCCTCTATGGCTACACCTTC. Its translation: CASSFSGLYGYTF.

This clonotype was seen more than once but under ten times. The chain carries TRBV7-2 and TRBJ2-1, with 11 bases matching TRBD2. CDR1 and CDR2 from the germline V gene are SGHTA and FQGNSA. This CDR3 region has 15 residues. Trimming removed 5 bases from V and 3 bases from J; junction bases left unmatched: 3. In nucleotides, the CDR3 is TGTGCCAGCAGCCCGACTAGCGGGGACTACAATGAGCAGTTCTTC. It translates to CASSPTSGDYNEQFF.

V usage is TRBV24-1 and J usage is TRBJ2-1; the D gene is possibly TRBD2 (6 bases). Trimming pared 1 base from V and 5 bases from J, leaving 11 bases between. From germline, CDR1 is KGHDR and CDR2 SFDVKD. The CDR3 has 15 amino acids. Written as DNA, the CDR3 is TGTGCCACCAGTGATTTTGCGGGACCTCACAATGAGCAGTTCTTC. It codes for CATSDFAGPHNEQFF.

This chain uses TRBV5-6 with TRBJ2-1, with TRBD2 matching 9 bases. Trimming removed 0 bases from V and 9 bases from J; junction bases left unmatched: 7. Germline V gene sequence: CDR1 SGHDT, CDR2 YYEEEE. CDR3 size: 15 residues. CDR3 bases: TGTGCCAGCAGCTTGGCCGGGACTAGCTTATTTGAGCAGTTCTTC. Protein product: CASSLAGTSLFEQFF.

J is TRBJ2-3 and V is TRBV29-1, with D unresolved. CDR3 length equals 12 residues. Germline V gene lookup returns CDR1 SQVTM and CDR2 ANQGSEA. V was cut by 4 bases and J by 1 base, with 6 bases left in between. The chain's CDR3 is CSVGMGTDTQYF. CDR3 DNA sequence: TGCAGCGTTGGAATGGGCACAGATACGCAGTATTTT.

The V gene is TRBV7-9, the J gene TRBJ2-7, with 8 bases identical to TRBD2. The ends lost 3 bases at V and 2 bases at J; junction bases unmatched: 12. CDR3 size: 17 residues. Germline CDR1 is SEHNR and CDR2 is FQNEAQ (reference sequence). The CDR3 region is CASSLGVSGNAAYEQYF. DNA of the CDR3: TGTGCCAGCAGCTTGGGGGTTAGCGGGAACGCGGCCTACGAGCAGTACTTC.

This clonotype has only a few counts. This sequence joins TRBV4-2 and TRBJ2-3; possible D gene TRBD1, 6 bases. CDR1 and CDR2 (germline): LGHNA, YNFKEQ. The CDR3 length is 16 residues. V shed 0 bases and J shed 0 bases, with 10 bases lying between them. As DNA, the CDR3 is TGTGCCAGCAGCCAAGATAGCCAGGGGAGCACAGATACGCAGTATTTT. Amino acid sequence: CASSQDSQGSTDTQYF.

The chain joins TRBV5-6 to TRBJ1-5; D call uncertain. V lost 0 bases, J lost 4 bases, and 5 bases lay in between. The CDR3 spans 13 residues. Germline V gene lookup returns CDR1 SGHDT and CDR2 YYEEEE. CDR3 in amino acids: CASSLATNQPQHF. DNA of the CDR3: TGTGCCAGCAGCTTGGCAACTAATCAGCCCCAGCATTTT. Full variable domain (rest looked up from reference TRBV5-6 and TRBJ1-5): DAGVTQSPTHLIKTRGQQVTLRCSPKSGHDTVSWYQQALGQGPQFIFQYYEEEERQRGNFPDRFSGHQFPNYSSELNVNALLLGDSALYLCASSLATNQPQHFGDGTRLSIL.

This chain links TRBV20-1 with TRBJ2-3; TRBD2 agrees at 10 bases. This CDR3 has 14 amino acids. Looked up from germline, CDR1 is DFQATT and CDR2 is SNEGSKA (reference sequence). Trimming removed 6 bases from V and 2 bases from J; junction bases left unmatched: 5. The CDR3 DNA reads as TGCAGTGCAAAGAGCGGGAGGGCCACAGATACGCAGTATTTT. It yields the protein CSAKSGRATDTQYF.